Below are 17 T cell receptor beta chains sequenced from a single sample in a study of shared clonotypes between healthy human individuals. Profiled with immunoSEQ multiplex PCR; TCRdb holds only in-frame clones, not every one. The sample holds approximately 2.5 million clones, approximately 94% seen once. Sequencing was done on a sample of naive CD4+ T cells from PBMCs. Subset defined: CD45RA+ positively selected. The receptors originated from a young man in good health. Some clones in this sample may be carry-over from other donors' samples.

V and J are TRBV2 and TRBJ2-1; D perhaps matches TRBD2 (5 bases). The CDR3 runs to 13 residues. CDR1 and CDR2 (germline): SNHLY, FYNNEI. The ends were cut back, 6 bases at V and 6 bases at J, with 12 bases in the middle. Here the CDR3 reads CASRRGQSNEQFF. CDR3 coding DNA: TGTGCCAGCAGGAGAGGGCAGTCCAATGAGCAGTTCTTC.

The genes are TRBV4-1 and TRBJ2-1; possibly TRBD1 or TRBD2 for D (5 bases each). Germline V lookup: CDR1 MGHRA, CDR2 YSYEKL. Trimming removed 0 bases at V and 10 bases at J, with 16 bases between. CDR3 length equals 15 residues. CDR3: CASSQEGGTRGEQFF. In nucleotides, the CDR3 is TGCGCCAGCAGCCAAGAAGGTGGGACCCGCGGGGAGCAGTTCTTC.

This chain connects TRBV19 to TRBJ1-3; TRBD1 aligns across 7 bases. The J segment lost 14 bases and the V segment lost 6 bases, leaving 13 bases of the junction unmatched. The CDR3 is made up of 13 amino acids. CDR1 and CDR2 from the germline V gene are LNHDA and SQIVND (reference sequence). CDR3 protein: CASSLGTDNPLYF. In DNA, the CDR3 is TGTGCCAGTAGCCTTGGGACAGACAATCCTTTATATTTT. The full variable domain, completed using reference TRBV19 and TRBJ1-3, is DGGITQSPKYLFRKEGQNVTLSCEQNLNHDAMYWYRQDPGQGLRLIYYSQIVNDFQKGDIAEGYSVSREKKESFPLTVTSAQKNPTAFYLCASSLGTDNPLYFGEGSWLTVV.

CDR3: CASSLVQAPNEKLFF. CDR3 DNA: TGCGCCAGCAGCTTGGTCCAGGCCCCTAATGAAAAACTGTTTTTT. This sequence joins TRBV5-1 and TRBJ1-4, with no clear D. Germline V gene lookup returns CDR1 SGHRS and CDR2 YFSETQ. V was clipped by 0 bases and J by 3 bases, with 9 bases between them. The CDR3 runs to 15 residues.

This clone came up once. V is TRBV7-8 and J is TRBJ1-2, with TRBD1 as a possible D gene (6 bases). CDR3 length: 15 residues. From germline, CDR1 is SGHVS and CDR2 FQNEAQ. Trimming took 5 bases from V and 0 from J, leaving 13 bases between them. CDR3 sequence reads: CASSPNRDSNYGYTF. CDR3 nucleotide sequence: TGTGCCAGCAGCCCCAACAGGGACTCTAACTATGGCTACACCTTC. Full variable domain (remainder filled in from reference TRBV7-8 and TRBJ1-2): GAGVSQSPRYKVAKRGQDVALRCDPISGHVSLFWYQQALGQGPEFLTYFQNEAQLDKSGLPSDRFFAERPEGSVSTLKIQRTQQEDSAVYLCASSPNRDSNYGYTFGSGTRLTVV.

The chain couples TRBV5-1 to TRBJ2-1; D ambiguous. The CDR3 totals 15 residues. V was trimmed by 1 base and J by 8 bases, leaving 16 bases between them. Germline V CDR1 and CDR2: SGHRS, YFSETQ. The CDR3: CASSLLTSPLDEQFF. Here the CDR3 DNA reads TGCGCCAGCAGCTTGTTAACCTCCCCCCTGGATGAGCAGTTCTTC.

The chain recombines TRBV5-1 with TRBJ2-3, with D possibly being TRBD1 (6 bases). CDR3 length: 18 residues. Germline V gives CDR1 SGHRS, CDR2 YFSETQ. V dropped 5 bases and J dropped 3 bases, with 25 bases sitting between them. CDR3 nucleotide sequence: TGCGCCAGCAGGGCCCTTCTGGGGGCCCAATCCTATACAGATACGCAGTATTTT. Translated: CASRALLGAQSYTDTQYF.

The rearrangement links TRBV7-3 to TRBJ2-5; D unresolved. Trimming took 5 bases from V and 1 from J, leaving 11 bases between them. Per germline, CDR1 SGHTA and CDR2 FQGTGA. This CDR3 spans 14 amino acids. The CDR3 region is CASSLGIGQETQYF. For the CDR3, the DNA is TGTGCCAGCAGCCTAGGGATAGGCCAAGAGACCCAGTACTTC. The variable domain in full, with the rest retrieved from reference TRBV7-3 and TRBJ2-5, is GAGVSQTPSNKVTEKGKYVELRCDPISGHTALYWYRQSLGQGPEFLIYFQGTGAADDSGLPNDRFFAVRPEGSVSTLKIQRTERGDSAVYLCASSLGIGQETQYFGPGTRLLVL.

The chain recombines TRBV10-3 with TRBJ1-2, with unresolved D. Germline CDR1 ENHRY, CDR2 SYGVKD. V was clipped by 10 bases and J by 3 bases, with 9 bases between them. The CDR3 spans 11 residues. The CDR3 DNA reads as TGTGCCACCCTTGGGGACTATGGCTACACCTTC. Amino acids: CATLGDYGYTF.

This clone has only a few counts. The gene calls are TRBV2 and TRBJ1-1, with D possibly being TRBD1 (6 bases). CDR1 is SNHLY and CDR2 is FYNNEI in the germline V gene. This CDR3 is built from 15 residues. V was pared by 5 bases and J by 1 base, with 14 bases between. The CDR3 region has the DNA TGTGCCAGCAGTAGAGACAGGCTATGGAACACTGAAGCTTTCTTT. Its translation: CASSRDRLWNTEAFF.

Notes on this clone: The same CDR3 arises from other DNA sequences in this sample as well. J is TRBJ2-3 and V is TRBV18, with D unresolved. Germline V gene sequence: CDR1 KGHSH, CDR2 LQKENI. Trimming removed 0 bases at V and 4 bases at J, with 5 bases between. The CDR3 is made up of 13 amino acids. The CDR3 region has the DNA TGTGCCAGCTCACCACCCGGGCCAGATACGCAGTATTTT. Translation: CASSPPGPDTQYF.

CDR3 DNA sequence: TGTGCCAGCAGCTTGGTCCGTCCCTCGGGGGCCAACGTCCTGACTTTC. Amino acid sequence: CASSLVRPSGANVLTF. V usage is TRBV5-6 and J usage is TRBJ2-6; D gene uncertain. The CDR3 is made up of 16 amino acids. Germline V gene sequence: CDR1 SGHDT, CDR2 YYEEEE. Trimming took 0 bases from V and 4 from J, leaving 11 bases between them.

J is TRBJ2-7 and V is TRBV6-6; no clear D. V lost 4 bases to trimming and J lost 3 bases, with 10 bases between them. The length of the CDR3 is 13 residues. From germline, CDR1 is MNHNY and CDR2 SVGAGI (reference sequence). CDR3 residues: CASSFSRYYEQYF. CDR3 bases: TGTGCCAGCAGTTTCTCGAGGTACTACGAGCAGTACTTC.

V is TRBV18 and J is TRBJ1-3, with D uncertain. Germline-derived CDR1 and CDR2 are KGHSH and LQKENI. V was trimmed by 6 bases and J by 2 bases, leaving 14 bases between them. This CDR3 spans 15 amino acids. The CDR3 region has the DNA TGTGCCAGCTCGCTACCGCTTCTTACTGGAAACACCATATATTTT. Translated: CASSLPLLTGNTIYF.

The chain carries TRBV6-5 and TRBJ1-1; D is uncertain. Germline loops: CDR1 MNHEY, CDR2 SVGAGI. This CDR3 is built from 12 residues. The V end lost 9 bases, the J end lost 3 bases, and 11 bases lay between the germline ends. The CDR3 bases are TGTGCCAGTACCTTTGGGTACACTGAAGCTTTCTTT. As protein: CASTFGYTEAFF.

This clone came up once. This rearrangement joins TRBV9 to TRBJ1-2, with D unclear. V lost 0 bases to trimming and J lost 7 bases, with 13 bases between them. Germline CDR1 reads SGDLS; CDR2 reads YYNGEE. This CDR3 contains 14 residues. The DNA for the CDR3 is TGTGCCAGCAGCGTAGAGGGTTCGGTAACTGGCTACACCTTC. Its translation is CASSVEGSVTGYTF.

The rearrangement links TRBV11-3 to TRBJ1-1, with a tentative D call TRBD1 (5 bases). Germline assignment: CDR1 SGHNT and CDR2 YENEEA. Trimming removed 0 bases from V and 2 bases from J, with 7 bases in between. The CDR3 totals 14 residues. This CDR3 is CASSLEGVNTEAFF. CDR3 DNA: TGTGCCAGCAGCTTAGAGGGGGTTAACACTGAAGCTTTCTTT. Drawing the rest from reference TRBV11-3 and TRBJ1-1, the complete variable domain is EAGVVQSPRYKIIEKKQPVAFWCNPISGHNTLYWYLQNLGQGPELLIRYENEEAVDDSQLPKDRFSAERLKGVDSTLKIQPAELGDSAVYLCASSLEGVNTEAFFGQGTRLTVV.